The source of this T cell receptor beta chain is a study of control samples from healthy donors and cancer patients (dated by TCRdb to 2020 to 2022). The germline V gene yields KGHDR for CDR1 and SFDVKD for CDR2. V is reduced by 3 bases and J by 4 bases, leaving a spacing of 12 bases between them. The CDR3, cysteine through phenylalanine, is 14 amino acids long. Only the CDR3 DNA is retained, 42 bases long and in frame from the first base. This clone has only one observation. The specificity of this receptor is unknown. No base-level quality is on record; no much larger clone is a single base apart. Libraries came from the immunoSEQ multiplex PCR assay. In TCRdb, the immuneACCESS table is reduced to in-frame sequences with V and J assigned. These tables do not hold every clone; where another copy was compared, an unresolved V gene accounts for under half, and the others remain unexplained. The sample table lists about 180,000 clones, around 90% of them with a count of one. In total, the top ten clones hold over 1.1% of the sample.

Sequencing input: blood. This clonotype was sampled from a woman aged 45-65 years in good health. The V gene is TRBV24-1 and the J gene is TRBJ2-7, with no D gene named confidently. The bases read TGTGCCACCAGTGATCCGACCCGGCCTTACGAGCAGTACTTC. This is translated as CATSDPTRPYEQYF.